The source of this T cell receptor beta chain is a study of T cell responses to AZD1222 COVID-19 vaccine. Overall study context: Second-dose schedules of about 4 or about 12 weeks were combined.

Sequencing used immunoSEQ multiplex PCR; TCRdb keeps in-frame clones, though not all of them. Of fewer than 110,000 clones listed, 90% are singletons. The CDR3 runs to 14 residues. Germline CDR1 and CDR2: SGHKS and YYEKEE (reference sequence). V shed 0 bases and J 3 bases; nucleotides not matched to a gene: 0. This clone was seen a handful of times. The TCR was taken from an adult in good health. The sample consisted of peripheral blood, taken on day 0 of AZD1222 vaccination. V and J are TRBV5-5 and TRBJ2-7; 10 positions match TRBD1. The CDR3 here is CASSLGTGGYEQYF. The CDR3 DNA reads as TGTGCCAGCAGCTTGGGGACAGGGGGCTACGAGCAGTACTTC.